This note documents a single TCR beta chain sequence. Per the study methods: Reference gene primer amplification in the assay estimated nucleated cell counts. The data were produced by immunoSEQ multiplex PCR, yet TCRdb's version contains in-frame clones alone and is incomplete. Clonal size and the V and J genes are those of that table, whereas D and trimming came from the DNA. The table has fewer than 350,000 clones, about 89% seen once. The CDR3 totals 17 residues. The V and J ends lost 4 bases and 3 bases, in that order; junction bases with no gene match: 15. From germline, CDR1 is SGHNT and CDR2 YYREEE (reference sequence). The data stem from a study of blood T cell repertoires in COVID-19.

This chain links TRBV5-4 with TRBJ1-1; 7 nucleotides align to TRBD1. Sequencing was done on a sample of peripheral blood. This receptor was taken from a man in his forties with acute or convalescent COVID-19. CDR3 amino acids: CASSPWDGSQGDTEAFF. CDR3 bases: TGTGCCAGCAGCCCTTGGGACGGTTCCCAGGGGGACACTGAAGCTTTCTTT.